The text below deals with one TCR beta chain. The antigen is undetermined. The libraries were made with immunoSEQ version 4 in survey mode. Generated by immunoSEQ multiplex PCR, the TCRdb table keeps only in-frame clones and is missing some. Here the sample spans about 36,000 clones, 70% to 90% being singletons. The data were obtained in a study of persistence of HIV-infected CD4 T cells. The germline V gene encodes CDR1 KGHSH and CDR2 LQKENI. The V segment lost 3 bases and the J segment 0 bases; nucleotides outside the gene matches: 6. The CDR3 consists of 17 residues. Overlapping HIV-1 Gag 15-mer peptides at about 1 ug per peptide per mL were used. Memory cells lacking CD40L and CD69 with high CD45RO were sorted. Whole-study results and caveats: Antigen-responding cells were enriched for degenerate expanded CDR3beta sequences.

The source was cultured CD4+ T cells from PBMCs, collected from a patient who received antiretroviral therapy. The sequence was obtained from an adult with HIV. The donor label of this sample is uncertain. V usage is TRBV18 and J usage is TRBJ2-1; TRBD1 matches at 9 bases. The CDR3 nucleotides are TGTGCCAGCTCACCCGGGACAGGGTATCCCTCCTACAATGAGCAGTTCTTC. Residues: CASSPGTGYPSYNEQFF. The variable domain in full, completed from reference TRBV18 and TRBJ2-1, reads NAGVMQNPRHLVRRRGQEARLRCSPMKGHSHVYWYRQLPEEGLKFMVYLQKENIIDESGMPKERFSAEFPKEGPSILRIQQVVRGDSAAYFCASSPGTGYPSYNEQFFGPGTRLTVL.